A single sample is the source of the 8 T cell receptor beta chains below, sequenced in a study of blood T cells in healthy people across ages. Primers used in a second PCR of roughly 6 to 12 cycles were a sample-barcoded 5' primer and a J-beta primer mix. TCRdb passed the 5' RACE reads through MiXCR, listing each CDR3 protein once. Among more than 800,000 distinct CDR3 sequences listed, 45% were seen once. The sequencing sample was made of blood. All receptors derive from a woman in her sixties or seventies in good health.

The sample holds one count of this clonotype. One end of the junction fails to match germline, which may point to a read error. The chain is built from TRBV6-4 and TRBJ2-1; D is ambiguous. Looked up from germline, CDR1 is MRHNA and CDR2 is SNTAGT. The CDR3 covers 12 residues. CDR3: CVSSNYGNEQFF. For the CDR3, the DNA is TGTGTCAGCAGTAATTATGGGAATGAGCAGTTCTTC.

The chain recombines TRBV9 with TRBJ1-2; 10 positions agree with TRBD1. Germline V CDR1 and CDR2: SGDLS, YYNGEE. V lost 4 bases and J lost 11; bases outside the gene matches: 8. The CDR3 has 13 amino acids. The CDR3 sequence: CASSPHPGQGYTF. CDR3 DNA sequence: TGTGCCAGCAGCCCGCACCCGGGACAGGGGTACACCTTC.

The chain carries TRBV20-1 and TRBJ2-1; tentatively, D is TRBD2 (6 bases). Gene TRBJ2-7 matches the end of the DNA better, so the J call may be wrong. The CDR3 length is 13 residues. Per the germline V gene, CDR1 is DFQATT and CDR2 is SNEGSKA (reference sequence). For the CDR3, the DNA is TGCAGTGCTAGTCGGGAGCAGTACAATGAGCAGTACTTC. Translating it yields CSASREQYNEQYF.

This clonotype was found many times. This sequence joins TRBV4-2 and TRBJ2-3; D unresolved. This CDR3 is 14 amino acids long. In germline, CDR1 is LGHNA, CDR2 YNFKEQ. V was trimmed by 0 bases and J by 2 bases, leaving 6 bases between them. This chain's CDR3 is CASSQEVLTDTQYF. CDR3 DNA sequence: TGTGCCAGCAGCCAAGAGGTCCTCACAGATACGCAGTATTTT.

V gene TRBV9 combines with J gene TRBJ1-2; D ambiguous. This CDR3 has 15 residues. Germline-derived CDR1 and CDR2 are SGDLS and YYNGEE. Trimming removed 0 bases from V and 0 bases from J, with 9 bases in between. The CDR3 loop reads CASSVGTVANYGYTF. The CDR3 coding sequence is TGTGCCAGCAGCGTAGGAACAGTAGCTAACTATGGCTACACCTTC.

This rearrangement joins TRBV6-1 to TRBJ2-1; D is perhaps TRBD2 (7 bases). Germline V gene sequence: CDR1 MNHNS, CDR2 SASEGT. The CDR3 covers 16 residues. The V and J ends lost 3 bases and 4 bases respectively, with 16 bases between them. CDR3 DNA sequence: TGTGCCAGCAGTGATGATGGGGGGGCTGGGTACAATGAGCAGTTCTTC. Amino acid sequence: CASSDDGGAGYNEQFF.

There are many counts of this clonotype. As DNA, the CDR3 is TGTGCCATCAGTGAAGGGACAGGGGGCTACGAGCAGTACTTC. Translation gives CAISEGTGGYEQYF. This chain connects TRBV10-3 to TRBJ2-7; 11 nucleotides line up with TRBD1. V gave up 3 bases and J gave up 3 bases; unmatched junction bases: 1. Germline V gene data show CDR1 as ENHRY and CDR2 as SYGVKD. This CDR3 region has 14 residues.

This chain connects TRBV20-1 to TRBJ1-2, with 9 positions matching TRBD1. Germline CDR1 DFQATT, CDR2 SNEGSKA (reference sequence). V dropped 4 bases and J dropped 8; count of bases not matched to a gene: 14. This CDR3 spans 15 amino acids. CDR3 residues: CSATDQDRGLRGYTF. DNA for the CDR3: TGCAGTGCTACCGACCAGGACAGGGGTCTTCGAGGCTACACCTTC.